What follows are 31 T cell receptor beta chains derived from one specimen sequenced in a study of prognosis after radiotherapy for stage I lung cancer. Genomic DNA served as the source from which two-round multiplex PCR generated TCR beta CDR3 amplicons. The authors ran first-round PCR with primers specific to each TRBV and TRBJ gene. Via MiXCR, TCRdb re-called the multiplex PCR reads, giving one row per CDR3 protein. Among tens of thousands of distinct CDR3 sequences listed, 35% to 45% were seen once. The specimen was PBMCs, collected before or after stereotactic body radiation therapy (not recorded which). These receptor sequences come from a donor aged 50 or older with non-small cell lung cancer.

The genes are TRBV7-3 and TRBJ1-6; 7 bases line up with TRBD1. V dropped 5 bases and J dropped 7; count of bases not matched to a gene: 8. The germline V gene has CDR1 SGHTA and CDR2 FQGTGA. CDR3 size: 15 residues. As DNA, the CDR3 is TGTGCCAGCAGCAAAGGACAGGCCCGAAATTCACCCCTCCACTTT. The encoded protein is CASSKGQARNSPLHF.

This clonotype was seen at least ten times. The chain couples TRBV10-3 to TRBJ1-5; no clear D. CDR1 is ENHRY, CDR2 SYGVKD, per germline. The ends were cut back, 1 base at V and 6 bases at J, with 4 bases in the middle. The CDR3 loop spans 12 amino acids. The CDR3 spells CAISELGQPQHF. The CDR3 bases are TGTGCCATCAGTGAGTTGGGTCAGCCCCAGCATTTT.

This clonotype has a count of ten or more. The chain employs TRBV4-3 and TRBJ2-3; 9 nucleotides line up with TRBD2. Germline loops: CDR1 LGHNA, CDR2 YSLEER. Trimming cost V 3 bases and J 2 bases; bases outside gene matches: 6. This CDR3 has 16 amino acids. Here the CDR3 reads CASSHPSGIDTDTQYF. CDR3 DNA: TGCGCCAGCAGCCACCCTAGCGGGATTGACACAGATACGCAGTATTTT.

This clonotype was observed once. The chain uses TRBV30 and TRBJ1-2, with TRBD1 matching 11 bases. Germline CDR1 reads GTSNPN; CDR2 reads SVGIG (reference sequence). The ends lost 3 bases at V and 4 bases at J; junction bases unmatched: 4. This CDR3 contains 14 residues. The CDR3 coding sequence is TGTGCCTGGAGCCGGGACAGGGGGACCTATGGCTACACCTTC. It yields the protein CAWSRDRGTYGYTF.

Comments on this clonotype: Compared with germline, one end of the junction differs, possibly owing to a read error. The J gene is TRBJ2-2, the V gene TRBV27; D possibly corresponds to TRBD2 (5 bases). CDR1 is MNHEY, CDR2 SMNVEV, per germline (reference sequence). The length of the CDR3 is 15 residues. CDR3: CARSYKRESTGELFF. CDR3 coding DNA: TGTGCCAGAAGTTACAAGAGGGAGAGCACAGGGGAGCTGTTTTTT.

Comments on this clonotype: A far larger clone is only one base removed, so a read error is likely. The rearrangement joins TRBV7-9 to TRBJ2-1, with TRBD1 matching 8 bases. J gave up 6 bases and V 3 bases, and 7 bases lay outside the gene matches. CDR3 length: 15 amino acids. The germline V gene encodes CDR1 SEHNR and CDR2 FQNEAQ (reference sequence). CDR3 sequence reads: CASSLVQGVVNEQFF. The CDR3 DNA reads TGTGCCAGCAGCTTGGTACAGGGGGTAGTCAATGAGCAGTTCTTC. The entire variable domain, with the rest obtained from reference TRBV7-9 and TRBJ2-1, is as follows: DTGVSQNPRHKITKRGQNVTFRCDPISEHNRLYWYRQTLGQGPEFLTYFQNEAQLEKSRLLSDRFSAERPKGSFSTLEIQRTEQGDSAMYLCASSLVQGVVNEQFFGPGTRLTVL.

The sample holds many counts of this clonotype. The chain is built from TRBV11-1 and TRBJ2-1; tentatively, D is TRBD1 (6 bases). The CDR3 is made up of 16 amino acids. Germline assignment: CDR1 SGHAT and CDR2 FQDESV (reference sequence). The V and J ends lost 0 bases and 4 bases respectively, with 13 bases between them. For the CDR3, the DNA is TGTGCCAGCAGCTTAGCGGTGTGGGGGCAGTACAATGAGCAGTTCTTC. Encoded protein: CASSLAVWGQYNEQFF.

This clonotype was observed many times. DNA for the CDR3: TGTGCCAGCTCACCTGATCAGGGGGCCAGAGGGTCACCCCTCCACTTT. Amino acids: CASSPDQGARGSPLHF. The chain is built from TRBV18 and TRBJ1-6, with 8 bases aligning to TRBD1. Trimming removed 3 bases from V and 10 bases from J; junction bases left unmatched: 11. Germline V gives CDR1 KGHSH, CDR2 LQKENI. The CDR3 runs 16 residues.

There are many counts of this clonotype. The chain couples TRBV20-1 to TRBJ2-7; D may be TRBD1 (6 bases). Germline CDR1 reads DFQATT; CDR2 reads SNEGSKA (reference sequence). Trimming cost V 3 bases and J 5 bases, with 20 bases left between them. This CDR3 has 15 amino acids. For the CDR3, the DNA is TGCAGTGCTAGTTCGACAGGCAGGTATAGTGACGAGCAGTACTTC. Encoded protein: CSASSTGRYSDEQYF.

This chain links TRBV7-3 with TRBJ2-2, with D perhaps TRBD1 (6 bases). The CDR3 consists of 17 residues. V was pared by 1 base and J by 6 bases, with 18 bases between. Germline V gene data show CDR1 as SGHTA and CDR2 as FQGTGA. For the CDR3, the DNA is TGTGCCAGCAGCTTAAGGGTCGGGCAGGGGTTGCCCGGGGAGCTGTTTTTT. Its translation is CASSLRVGQGLPGELFF.

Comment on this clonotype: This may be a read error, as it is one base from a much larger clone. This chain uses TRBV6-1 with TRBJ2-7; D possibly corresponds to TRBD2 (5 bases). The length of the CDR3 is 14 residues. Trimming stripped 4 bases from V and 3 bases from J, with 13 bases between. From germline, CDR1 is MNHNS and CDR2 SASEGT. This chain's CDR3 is CASSGSGKSYEQYF. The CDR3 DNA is TGTGCCAGCAGTGGGTCCGGGAAGAGCTACGAGCAGTACTTC.

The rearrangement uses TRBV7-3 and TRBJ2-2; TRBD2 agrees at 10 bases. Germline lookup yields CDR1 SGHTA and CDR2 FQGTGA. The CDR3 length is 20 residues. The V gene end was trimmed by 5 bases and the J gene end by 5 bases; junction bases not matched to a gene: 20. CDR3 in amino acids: CASSQLAPYSGLARTGELFF. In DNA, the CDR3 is TGTGCCAGCAGCCAACTCGCGCCCTACTCGGGACTAGCGAGGACCGGGGAGCTGTTTTTT.

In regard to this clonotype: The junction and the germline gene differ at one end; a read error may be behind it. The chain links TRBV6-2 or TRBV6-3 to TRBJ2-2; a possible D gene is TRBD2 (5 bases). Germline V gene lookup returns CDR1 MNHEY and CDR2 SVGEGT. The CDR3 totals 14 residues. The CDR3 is CAISYRDGTGKLFF. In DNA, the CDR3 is TGTGCCATCAGTTACCGAGACGGCACCGGGAAGCTGTTTTTT.

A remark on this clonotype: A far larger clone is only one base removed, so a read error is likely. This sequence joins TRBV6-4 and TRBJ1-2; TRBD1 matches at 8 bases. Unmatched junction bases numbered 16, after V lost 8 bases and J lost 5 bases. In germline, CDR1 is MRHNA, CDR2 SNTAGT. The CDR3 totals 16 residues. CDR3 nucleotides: TGTGCCAGCTATGGGGGCAGGGGGCGGACTGGTTATGGCTACACCTTC. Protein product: CASYGGRGRTGYGYTF.

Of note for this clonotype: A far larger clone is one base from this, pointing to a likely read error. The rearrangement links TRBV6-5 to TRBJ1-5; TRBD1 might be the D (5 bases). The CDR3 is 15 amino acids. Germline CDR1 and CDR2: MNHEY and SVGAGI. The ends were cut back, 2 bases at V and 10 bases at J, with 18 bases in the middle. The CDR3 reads CASSYGAGSGHPQHF. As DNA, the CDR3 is TGTGCCAGCAGTTACGGGGCAGGCTCAGGTCATCCCCAGCATTTT.

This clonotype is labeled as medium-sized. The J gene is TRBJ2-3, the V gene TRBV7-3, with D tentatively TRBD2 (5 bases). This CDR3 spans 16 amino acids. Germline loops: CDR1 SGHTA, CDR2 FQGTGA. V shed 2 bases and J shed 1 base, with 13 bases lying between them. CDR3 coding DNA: TGTGCCAGCAGCTTATCAGGCGGGCAACGCACAGATACGCAGTATTTT. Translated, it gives CASSLSGGQRTDTQYF.

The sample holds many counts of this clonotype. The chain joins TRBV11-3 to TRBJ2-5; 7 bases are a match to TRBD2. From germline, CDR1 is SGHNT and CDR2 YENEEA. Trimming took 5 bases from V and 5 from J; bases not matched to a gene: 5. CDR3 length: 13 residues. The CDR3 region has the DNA TGTGCCAGCAGCCGAGGACTAGAGGAGACCCAGTACTTC. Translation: CASSRGLEETQYF.

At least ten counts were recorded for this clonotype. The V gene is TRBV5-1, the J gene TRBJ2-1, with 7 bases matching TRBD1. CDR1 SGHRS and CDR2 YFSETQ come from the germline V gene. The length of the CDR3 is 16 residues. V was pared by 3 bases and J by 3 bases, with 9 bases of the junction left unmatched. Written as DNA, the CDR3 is TGCGCCAGCAGCTACCCAGCTGGACAGGACTACAATGAGCAGTTCTTC. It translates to CASSYPAGQDYNEQFF.

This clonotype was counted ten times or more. CDR3 nucleotides: TGTGCCAGCAGCCAAGCCTCCGTCAAGTTACCTCCCGAGCAGTACTTC. The encoded protein is CASSQASVKLPPEQYF. This chain links TRBV3-1 with TRBJ2-7; D not certain. Germline loops: CDR1 LGHDT, CDR2 YNNKEL (reference sequence). The CDR3 is 16 residues long. The V end was cut by 1 base, the J end by 6 bases, with 19 bases between.

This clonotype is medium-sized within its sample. The CDR3 coding sequence is TGTGCCAGCAGTTATCGACAGGGGTCAGACGAGCAGTACTTC. This gives the protein CASSYRQGSDEQYF. The rearrangement joins TRBV6-5 to TRBJ2-7; 8 nucleotides line up with TRBD1. V dropped 3 bases and J dropped 5; count of bases not matched to a gene: 6. Germline-derived CDR1 and CDR2 are MNHEY and SVGAGI. The length of the CDR3 is 14 residues.

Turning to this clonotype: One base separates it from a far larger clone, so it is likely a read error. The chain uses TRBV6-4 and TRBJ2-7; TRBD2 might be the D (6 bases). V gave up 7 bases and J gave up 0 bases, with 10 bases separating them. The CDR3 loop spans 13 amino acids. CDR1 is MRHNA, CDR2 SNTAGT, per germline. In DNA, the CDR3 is TGTGCCAGCAAAATCGGGAGCTCCTACGAGCAGTACTTC. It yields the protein CASKIGSSYEQYF.

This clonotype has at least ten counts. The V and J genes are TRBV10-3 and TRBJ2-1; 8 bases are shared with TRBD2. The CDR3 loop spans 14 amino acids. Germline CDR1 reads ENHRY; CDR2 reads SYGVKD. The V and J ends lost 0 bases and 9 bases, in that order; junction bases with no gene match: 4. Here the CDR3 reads CAISESSGSFEQFF. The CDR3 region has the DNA TGTGCCATCAGTGAGTCAAGCGGGAGCTTTGAGCAGTTCTTC.

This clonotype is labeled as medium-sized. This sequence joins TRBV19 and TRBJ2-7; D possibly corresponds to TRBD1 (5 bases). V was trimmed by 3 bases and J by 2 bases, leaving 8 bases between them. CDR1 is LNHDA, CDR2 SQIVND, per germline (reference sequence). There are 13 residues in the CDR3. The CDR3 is CASSMQGPYEQYF. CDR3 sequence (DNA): TGTGCCAGTAGTATGCAGGGCCCCTACGAGCAGTACTTC.

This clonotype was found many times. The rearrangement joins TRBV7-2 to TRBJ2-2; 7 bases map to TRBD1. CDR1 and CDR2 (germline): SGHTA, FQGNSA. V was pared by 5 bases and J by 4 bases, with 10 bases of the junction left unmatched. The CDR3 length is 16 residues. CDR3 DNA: TGTGCCAGCAGCCACAGGACAGGAGCGCCCACCGGGGAGCTGTTTTTT. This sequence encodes CASSHRTGAPTGELFF.

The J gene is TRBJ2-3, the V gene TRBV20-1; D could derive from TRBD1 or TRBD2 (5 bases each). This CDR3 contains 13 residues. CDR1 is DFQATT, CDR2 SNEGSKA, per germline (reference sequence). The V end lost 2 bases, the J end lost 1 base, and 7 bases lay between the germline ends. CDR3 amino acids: CSARLGGTDTQYF. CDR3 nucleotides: TGCAGTGCTAGATTGGGGGGCACAGATACGCAGTATTTT.

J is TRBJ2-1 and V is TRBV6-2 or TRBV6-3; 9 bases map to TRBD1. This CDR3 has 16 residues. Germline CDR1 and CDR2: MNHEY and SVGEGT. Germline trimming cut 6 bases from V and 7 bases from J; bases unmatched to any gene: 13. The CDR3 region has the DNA TGTGCCAGCAGCCCCATCCCCGGACAGGGGCGGAATGAGCAGTTCTTC. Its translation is CASSPIPGQGRNEQFF.

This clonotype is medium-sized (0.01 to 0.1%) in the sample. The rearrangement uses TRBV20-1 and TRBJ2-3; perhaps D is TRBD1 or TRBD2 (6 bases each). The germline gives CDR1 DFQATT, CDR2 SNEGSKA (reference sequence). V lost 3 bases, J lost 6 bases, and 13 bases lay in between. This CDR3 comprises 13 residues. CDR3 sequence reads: CSARGRGRDTQYF. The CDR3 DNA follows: TGCAGTGCTAGGGGTAGGGGGAGGGATACGCAGTATTTT.

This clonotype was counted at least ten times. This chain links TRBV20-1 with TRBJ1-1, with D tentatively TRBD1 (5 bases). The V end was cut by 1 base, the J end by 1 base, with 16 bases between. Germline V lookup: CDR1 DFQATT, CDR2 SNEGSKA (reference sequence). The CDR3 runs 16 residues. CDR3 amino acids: CSARGIAGRANTEAFF. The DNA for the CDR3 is TGCAGTGCTAGAGGAATCGCAGGGAGGGCGAACACTGAAGCTTTCTTT.

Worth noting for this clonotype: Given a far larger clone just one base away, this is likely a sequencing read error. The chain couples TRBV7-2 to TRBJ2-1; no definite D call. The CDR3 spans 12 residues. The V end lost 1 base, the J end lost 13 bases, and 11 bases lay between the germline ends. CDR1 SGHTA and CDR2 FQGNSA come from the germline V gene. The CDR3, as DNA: TGTGCCAGCAGCTTAGATTGGGTCCCACAGTTCTTC. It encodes CASSLDWVPQFF.

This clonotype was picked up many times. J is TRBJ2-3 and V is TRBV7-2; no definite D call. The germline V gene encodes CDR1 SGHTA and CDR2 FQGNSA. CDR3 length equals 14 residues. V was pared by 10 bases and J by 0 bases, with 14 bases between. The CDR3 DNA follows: TGTGCCACCTCGAAGTACCTCAGCACAGATACGCAGTATTTT. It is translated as CATSKYLSTDTQYF. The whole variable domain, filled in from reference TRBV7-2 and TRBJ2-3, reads GAGVSQSPSNKVTEKGKDVELRCDPISGHTALYWYRQSLGQGLEFLIYFQGNSAPDKSGLPSDRFSAERTGGSVSTLTIQRTQQEDSAVYLCATSKYLSTDTQYFGPGTRLTVL.

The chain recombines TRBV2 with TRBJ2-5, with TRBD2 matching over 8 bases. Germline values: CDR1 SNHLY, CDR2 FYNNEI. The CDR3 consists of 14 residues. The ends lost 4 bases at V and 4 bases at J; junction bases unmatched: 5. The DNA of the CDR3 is TGTGCCAGCAGTGCGGCGGGAGGATTAGAGACCCAGTACTTC. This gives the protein CASSAAGGLETQYF.